This T cell receptor (beta chain) was profiled in a study of T cell responses to AZD1222 COVID-19 vaccine. Study-wide points: Across spike, vaccine-associated CD4 TCRs were found, dominant at 160-218 and 743-854.

Concerning this clone: Its antigen is as yet unknown.

Repertoires were generated with immunoSEQ multiplex PCR, while TCRdb's copy carries only in-frame clones and drops some. Among 150,000 to 200,000 clones, roughly 93% were seen once, and the ten largest hold roughly 8.4%. The CDR3 runs to 13 residues. Trimming removed 4 bases at V and 3 bases at J, with 10 bases between. Germline V gene data show CDR1 as LNHDA and CDR2 as SQIVND (reference sequence). The source material was peripheral blood, sampled on day 0 of AZD1222 vaccination. This TCR was sampled from an adult in good health. The V and J genes are TRBV19 and TRBJ2-7; either TRBD1 or TRBD2 may fit D (5 bases each). In DNA, the CDR3 is TGTGCCAGTAGTACGGGGACCAACTACGAGCAGTACTTC. This translates into CASSTGTNYEQYF.